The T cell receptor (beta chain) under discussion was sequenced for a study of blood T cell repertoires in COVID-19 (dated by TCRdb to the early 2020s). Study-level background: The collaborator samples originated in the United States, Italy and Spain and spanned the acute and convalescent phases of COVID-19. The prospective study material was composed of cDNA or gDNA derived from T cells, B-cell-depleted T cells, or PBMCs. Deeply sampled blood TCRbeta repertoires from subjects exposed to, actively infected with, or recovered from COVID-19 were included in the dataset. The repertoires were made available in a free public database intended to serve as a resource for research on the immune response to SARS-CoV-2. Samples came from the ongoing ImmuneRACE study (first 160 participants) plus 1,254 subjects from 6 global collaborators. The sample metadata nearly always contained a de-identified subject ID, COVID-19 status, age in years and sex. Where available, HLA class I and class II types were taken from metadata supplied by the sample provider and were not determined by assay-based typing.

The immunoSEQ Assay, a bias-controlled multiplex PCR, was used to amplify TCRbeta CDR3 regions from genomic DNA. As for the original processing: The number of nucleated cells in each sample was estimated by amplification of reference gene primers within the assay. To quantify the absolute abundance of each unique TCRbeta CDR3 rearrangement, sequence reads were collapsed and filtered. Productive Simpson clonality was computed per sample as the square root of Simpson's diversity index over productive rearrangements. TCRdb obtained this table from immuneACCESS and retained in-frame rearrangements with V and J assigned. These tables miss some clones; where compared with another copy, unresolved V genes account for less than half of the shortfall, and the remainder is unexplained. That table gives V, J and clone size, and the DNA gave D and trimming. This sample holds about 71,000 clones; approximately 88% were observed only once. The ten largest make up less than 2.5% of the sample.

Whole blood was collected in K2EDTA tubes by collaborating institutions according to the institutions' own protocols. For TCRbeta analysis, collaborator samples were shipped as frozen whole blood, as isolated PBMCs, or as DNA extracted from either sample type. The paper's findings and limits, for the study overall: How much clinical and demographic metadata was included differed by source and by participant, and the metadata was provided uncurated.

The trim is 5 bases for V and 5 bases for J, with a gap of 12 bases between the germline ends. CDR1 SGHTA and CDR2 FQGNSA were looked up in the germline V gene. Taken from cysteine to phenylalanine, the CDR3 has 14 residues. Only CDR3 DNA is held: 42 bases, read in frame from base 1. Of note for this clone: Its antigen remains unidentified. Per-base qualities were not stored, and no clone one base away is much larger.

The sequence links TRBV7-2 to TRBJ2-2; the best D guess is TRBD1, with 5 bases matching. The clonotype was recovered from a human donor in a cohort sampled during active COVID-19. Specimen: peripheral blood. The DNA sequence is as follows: TGTGCCAGCAGCATCTCGGCAGGGACCGGGGAGCTGTTTTTT. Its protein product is CASSISAGTGELFF.